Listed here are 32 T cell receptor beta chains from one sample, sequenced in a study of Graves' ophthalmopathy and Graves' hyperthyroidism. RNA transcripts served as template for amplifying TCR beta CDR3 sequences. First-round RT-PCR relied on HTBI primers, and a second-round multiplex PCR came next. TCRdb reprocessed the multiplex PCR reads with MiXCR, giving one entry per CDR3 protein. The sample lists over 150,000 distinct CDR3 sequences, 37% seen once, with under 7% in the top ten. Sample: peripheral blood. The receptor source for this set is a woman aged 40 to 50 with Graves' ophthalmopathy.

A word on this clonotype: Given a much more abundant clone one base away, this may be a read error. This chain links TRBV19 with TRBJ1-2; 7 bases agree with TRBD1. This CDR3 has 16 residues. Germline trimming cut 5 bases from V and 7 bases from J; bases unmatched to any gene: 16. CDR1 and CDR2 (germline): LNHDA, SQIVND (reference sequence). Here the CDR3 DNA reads TGTGCCAGTAGTGTCCCGTCCAAGACAGGGAACAGTGGCTACACCTTC. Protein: CASSVPSKTGNSGYTF.

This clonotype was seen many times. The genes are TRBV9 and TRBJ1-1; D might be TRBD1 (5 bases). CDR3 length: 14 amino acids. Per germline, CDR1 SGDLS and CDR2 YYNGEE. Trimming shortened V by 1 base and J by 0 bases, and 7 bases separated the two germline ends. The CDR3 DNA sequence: TGTGCCAGCAGCGTAACAGGTGTGAACACTGAAGCTTTCTTT. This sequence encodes CASSVTGVNTEAFF.

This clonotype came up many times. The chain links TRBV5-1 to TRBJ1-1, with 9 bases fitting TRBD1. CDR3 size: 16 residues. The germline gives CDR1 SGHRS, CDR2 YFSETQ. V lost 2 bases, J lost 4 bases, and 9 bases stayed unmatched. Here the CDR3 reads CASSFHFTGGITEAFF. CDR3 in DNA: TGCGCCAGCAGCTTTCACTTTACAGGGGGCATCACTGAAGCTTTCTTT. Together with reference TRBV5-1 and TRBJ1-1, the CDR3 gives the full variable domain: KAGVTQTPRYLIKTRGQQVTLSCSPISGHRSVSWYQQTPGQGLQFLFEYFSETQRNKGNFPGRFSGRQFSNSRSEMNVSTLELGDSALYLCASSFHFTGGITEAFFGQGTRLTVV.

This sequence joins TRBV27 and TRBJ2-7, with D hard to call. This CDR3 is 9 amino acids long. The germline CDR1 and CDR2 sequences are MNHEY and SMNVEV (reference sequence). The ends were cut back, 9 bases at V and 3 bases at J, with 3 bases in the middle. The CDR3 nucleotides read TGTGCCAGGGACTACGAGCAGTACTTC. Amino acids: CARDYEQYF.

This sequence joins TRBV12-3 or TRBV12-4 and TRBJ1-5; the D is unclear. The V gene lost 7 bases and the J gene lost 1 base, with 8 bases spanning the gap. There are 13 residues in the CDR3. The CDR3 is CASTSSSNQPQHF. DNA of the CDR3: TGTGCCAGCACCAGTTCGAGCAATCAGCCCCAGCATTTT.

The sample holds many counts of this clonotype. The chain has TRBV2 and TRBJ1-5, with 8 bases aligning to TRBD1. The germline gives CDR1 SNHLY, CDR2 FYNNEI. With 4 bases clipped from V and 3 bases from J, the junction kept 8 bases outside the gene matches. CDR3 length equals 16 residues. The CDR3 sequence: CASSGKTGAINQPQHF. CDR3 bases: TGTGCCAGCAGTGGCAAGACAGGGGCAATCAATCAGCCCCAGCATTTT.

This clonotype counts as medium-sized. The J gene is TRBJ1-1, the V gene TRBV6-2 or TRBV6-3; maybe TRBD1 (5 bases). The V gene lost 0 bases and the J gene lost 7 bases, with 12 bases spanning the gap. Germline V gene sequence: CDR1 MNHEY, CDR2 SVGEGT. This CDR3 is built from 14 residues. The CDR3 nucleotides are TGTGCCAGCAGTTACTCGGGGCAGGGTGGTGAAGCTTTCTTT. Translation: CASSYSGQGGEAFF.

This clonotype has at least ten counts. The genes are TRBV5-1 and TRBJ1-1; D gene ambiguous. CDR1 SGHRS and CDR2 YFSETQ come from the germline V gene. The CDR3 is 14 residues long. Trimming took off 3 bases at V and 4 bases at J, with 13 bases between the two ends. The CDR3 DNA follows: TGCGCCAGCAGCTCGGGCCCTAACCCCACTGAAGCTTTCTTT. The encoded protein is CASSSGPNPTEAFF. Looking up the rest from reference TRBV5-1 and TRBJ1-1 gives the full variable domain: KAGVTQTPRYLIKTRGQQVTLSCSPISGHRSVSWYQQTPGQGLQFLFEYFSETQRNKGNFPGRFSGRQFSNSRSEMNVSTLELGDSALYLCASSSGPNPTEAFFGQGTRLTVV.

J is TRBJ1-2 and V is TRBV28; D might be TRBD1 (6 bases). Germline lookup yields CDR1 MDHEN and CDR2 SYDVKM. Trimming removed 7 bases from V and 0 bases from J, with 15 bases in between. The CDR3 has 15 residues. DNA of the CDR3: TGTGCCAGCAAGACGGGGGCAGGGACTAACTATGGCTACACCTTC. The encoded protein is CASKTGAGTNYGYTF.

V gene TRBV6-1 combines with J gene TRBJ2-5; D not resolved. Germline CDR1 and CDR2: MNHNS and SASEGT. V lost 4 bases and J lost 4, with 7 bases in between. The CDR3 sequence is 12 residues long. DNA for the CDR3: TGTGCCAGCAGTGTTATAGGAGAGACCCAGTACTTC. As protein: CASSVIGETQYF.

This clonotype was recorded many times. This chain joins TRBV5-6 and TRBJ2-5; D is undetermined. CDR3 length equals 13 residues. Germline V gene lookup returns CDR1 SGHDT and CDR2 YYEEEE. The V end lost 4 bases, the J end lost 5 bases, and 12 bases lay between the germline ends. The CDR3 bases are TGTGCCAGCAGCGCGGACCTGGGGGAGACCCAGTACTTC. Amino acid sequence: CASSADLGETQYF.

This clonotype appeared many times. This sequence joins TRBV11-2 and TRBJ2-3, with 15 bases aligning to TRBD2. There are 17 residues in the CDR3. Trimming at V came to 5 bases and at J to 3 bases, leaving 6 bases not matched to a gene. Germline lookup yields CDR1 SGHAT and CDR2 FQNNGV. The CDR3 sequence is CASSPPGLAGGTDTQYF. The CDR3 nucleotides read TGTGCCAGCAGCCCCCCGGGACTAGCGGGAGGTACAGATACGCAGTATTTT.

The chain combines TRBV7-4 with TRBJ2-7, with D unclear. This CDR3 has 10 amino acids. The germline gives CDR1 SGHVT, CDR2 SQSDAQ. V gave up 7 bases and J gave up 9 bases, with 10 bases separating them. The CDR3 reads CASTVLVQYF. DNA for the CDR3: TGTGCCAGCACGGTCCTAGTGCAGTACTTC.

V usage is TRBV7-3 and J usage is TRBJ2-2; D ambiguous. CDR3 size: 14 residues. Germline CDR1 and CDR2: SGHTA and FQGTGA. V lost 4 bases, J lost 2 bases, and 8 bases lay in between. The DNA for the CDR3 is TGTGCCAGCAGCTCCGACTTTAACACCGGGGAGCTGTTTTTT. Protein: CASSSDFNTGELFF.

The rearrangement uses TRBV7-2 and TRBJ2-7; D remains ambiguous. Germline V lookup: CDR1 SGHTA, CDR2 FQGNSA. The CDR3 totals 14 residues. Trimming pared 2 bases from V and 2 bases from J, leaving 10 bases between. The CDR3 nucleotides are TGTGCCAGCAGCTTACGCGAGACGACCTACGAGCAGTACTTC. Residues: CASSLRETTYEQYF. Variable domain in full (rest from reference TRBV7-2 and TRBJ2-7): GAGVSQSPSNKVTEKGKDVELRCDPISGHTALYWYRQSLGQGLEFLIYFQGNSAPDKSGLPSDRFSAERTGGSVSTLTIQRTQQEDSAVYLCASSLRETTYEQYFGPGTRLTVT.

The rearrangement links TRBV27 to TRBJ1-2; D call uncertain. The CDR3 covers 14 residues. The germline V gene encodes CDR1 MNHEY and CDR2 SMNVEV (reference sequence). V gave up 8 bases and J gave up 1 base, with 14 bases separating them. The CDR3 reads CASGFIGFNYGYTF. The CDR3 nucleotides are TGTGCCAGCGGGTTCATAGGATTTAACTATGGCTACACCTTC.

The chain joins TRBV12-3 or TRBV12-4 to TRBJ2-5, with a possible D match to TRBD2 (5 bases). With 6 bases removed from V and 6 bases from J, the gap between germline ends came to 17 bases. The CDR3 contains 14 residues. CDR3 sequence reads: CASSQSGRVKTQYF. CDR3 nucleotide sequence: TGTGCCAGCAGCCAAAGCGGACGCGTGAAGACCCAGTACTTC.

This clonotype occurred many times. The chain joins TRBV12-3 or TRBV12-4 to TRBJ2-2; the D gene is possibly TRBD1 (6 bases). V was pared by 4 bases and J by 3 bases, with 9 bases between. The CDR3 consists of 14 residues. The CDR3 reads CASSWDTHTGELFF. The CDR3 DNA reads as TGTGCCAGCAGTTGGGACACACACACCGGGGAGCTGTTTTTT.

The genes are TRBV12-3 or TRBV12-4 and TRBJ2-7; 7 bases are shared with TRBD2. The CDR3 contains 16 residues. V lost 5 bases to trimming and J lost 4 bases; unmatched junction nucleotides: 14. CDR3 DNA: TGTGCCAGCAGTGAAATCATCCGGGACTACGAATACGAGCAGTACTTC. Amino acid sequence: CASSEIIRDYEYEQYF.

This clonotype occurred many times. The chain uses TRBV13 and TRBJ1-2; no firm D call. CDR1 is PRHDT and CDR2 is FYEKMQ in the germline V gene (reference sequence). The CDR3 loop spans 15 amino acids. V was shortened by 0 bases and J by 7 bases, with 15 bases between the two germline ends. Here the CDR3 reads CASSLGFPPSGGYTF. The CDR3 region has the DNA TGTGCCAGCAGCTTAGGTTTTCCTCCCTCGGGTGGCTACACCTTC.

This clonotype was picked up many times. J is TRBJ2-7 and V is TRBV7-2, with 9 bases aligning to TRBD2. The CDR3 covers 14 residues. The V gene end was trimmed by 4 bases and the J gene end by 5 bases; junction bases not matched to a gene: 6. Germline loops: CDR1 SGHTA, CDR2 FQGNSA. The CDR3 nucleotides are TGTGCCAGCAGCTCCACCGGGACTAGCCACGAGCAGTACTTC. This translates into CASSSTGTSHEQYF. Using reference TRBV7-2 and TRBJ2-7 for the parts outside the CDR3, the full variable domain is GAGVSQSPSNKVTEKGKDVELRCDPISGHTALYWYRQSLGQGLEFLIYFQGNSAPDKSGLPSDRFSAERTGGSVSTLTIQRTQQEDSAVYLCASSSTGTSHEQYFGPGTRLTVT.

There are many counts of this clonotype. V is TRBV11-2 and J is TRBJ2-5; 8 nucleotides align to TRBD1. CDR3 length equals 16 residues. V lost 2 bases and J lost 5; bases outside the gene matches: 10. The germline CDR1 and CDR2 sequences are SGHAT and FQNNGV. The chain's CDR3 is CASSLWQGALVETQYF. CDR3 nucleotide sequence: TGTGCCAGCAGCTTATGGCAGGGGGCTTTAGTGGAGACCCAGTACTTC.

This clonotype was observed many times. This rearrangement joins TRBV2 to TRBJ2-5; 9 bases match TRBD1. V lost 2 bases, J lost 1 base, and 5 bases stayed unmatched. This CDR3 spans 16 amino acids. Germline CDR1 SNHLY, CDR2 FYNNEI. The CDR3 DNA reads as TGTGCCAGCAGTGAATTCACAGGGGGCCGCCAAGAGACCCAGTACTTC. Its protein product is CASSEFTGGRQETQYF.

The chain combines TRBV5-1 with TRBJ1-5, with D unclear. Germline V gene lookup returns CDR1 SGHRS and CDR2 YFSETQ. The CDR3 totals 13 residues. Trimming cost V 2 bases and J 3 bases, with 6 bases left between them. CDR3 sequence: CASSLNPNQPQHF. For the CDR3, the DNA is TGCGCCAGCAGCTTAAACCCCAATCAGCCCCAGCATTTT.

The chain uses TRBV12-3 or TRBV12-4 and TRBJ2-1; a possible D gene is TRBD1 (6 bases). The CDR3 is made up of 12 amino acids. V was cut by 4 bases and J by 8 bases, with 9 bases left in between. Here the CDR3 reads CASSYRVDEQFF. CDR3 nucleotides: TGTGCCAGCAGTTACAGGGTCGATGAGCAGTTCTTC.

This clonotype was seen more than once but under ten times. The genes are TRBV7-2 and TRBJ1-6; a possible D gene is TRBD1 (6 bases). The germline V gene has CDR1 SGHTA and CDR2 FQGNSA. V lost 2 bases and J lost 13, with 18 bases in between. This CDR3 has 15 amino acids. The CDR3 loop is CASSLLRGQSRPLHF. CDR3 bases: TGTGCCAGCAGCTTACTCCGGGGACAATCCCGGCCCCTCCACTTT.

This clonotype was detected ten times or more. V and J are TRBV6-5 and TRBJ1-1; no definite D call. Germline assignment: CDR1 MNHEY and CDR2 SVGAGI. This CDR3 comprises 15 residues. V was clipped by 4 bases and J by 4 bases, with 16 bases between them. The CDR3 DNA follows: TGTGCCAGCAGTTCCCCCAACACGGGCCGCACTGAAGCTTTCTTT. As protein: CASSSPNTGRTEAFF.

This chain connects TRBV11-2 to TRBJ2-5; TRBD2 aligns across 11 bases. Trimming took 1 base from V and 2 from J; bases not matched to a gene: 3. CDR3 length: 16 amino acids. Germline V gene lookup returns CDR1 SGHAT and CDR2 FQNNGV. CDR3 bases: TGTGCCAGCAGCTTAGGGGCTAGCGGGGGGCAAGAGACCCAGTACTTC. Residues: CASSLGASGGQETQYF. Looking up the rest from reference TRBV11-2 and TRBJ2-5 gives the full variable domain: EAGVAQSPRYKIIEKRQSVAFWCNPISGHATLYWYQQILGQGPKLLIQFQNNGVVDDSQLPKDRFSAERLKGVDSTLKIQPAKLEDSAVYLCASSLGASGGQETQYFGPGTRLLVL.

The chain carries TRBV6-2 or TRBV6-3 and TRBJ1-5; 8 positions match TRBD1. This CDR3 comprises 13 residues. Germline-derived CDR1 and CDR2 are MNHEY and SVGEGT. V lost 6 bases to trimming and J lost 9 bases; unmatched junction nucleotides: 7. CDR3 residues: CASSPRTGPPQHF. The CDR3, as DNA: TGTGCCAGCAGCCCAAGGACAGGGCCGCCCCAGCATTTT.

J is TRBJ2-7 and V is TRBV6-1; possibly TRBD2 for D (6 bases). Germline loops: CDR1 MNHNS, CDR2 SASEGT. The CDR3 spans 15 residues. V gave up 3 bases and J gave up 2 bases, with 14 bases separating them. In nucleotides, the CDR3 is TGTGCCAGCAGTGACCCGGGACTTCAGCCCTACGAGCAGTACTTC. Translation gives CASSDPGLQPYEQYF.

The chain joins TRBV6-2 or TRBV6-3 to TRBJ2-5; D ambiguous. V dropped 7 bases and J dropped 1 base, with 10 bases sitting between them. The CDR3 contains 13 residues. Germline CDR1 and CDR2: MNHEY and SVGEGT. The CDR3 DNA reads TGTGCCAGCACCACCCGGTCCCAAGAGACCCAGTACTTC. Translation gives CASTTRSQETQYF.

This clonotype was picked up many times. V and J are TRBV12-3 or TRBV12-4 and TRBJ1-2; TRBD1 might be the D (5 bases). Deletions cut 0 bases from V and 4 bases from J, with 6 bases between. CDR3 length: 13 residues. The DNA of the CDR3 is TGTGCCAGCAGTTTAGCAGGGGCCTATGGCTACACCTTC. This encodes CASSLAGAYGYTF.